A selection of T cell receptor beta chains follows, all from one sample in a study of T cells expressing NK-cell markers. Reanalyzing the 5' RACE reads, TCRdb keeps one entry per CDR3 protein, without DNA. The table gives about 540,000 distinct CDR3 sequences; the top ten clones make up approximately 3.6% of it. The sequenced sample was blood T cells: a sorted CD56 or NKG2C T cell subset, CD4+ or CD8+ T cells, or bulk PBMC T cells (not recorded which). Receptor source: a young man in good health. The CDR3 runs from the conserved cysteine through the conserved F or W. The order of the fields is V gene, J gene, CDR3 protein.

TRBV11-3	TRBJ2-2	CASSLSSAVTGELFF
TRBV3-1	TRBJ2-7	CASSQALTSGIGEQYF
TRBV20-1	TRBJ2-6	CSARDLGQALGANVLTF
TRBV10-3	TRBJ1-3	CAISDSLSGNTIYF
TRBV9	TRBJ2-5	CASSVALGQGQETQYF
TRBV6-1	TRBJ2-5	CASSKGLAPSRGETQYF
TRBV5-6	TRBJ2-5	CASSGKGPQETQYF
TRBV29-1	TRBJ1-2	CSVENTSNYGYTF
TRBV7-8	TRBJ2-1	CASSLGTSGMIEQFF
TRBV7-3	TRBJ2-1	CASSYGAGDWNEQFF
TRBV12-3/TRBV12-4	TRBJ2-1	CASSLTPVGQGNEQFF
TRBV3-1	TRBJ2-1	CASSPLSSGINNEQFF
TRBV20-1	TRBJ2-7	CSAREKRQTPYEQYF
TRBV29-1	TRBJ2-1	CSDRVQYEQFF
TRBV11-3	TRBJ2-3	CASSLAGGSQYF
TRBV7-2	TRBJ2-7	CASSFFTSGTGEQYF
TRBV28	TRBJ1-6	CASSLMGGDNSPLHF
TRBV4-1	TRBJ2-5	CASSQGRAGGQETQYF
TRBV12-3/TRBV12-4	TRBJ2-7	CASSLVGSYEQYF
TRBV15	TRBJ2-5	CATSRPGQGVIETQYF
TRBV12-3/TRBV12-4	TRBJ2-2	CASSRGRALYTGELFF
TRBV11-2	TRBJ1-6	CASSLVISPLHF
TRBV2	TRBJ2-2	CASVGVRPPAGELFF